The 3 T cell receptor beta chains presented below share a single source sample, sequenced in a study of beta chain features in type 1 diabetes. Points from the study as a whole: When Type 1 diabetes patients were examined, their TCRB CDR3s proved moderately but significantly shorter in all four CD4+ subsets.

Expressed TCRB transcripts were sequenced because the entire RNA isolate underwent reverse transcription. The table came from immunoSEQ multiplex PCR; TCRdb's copy has only in-frame clones and leaves some out. The table has a few hundred thousand clones, 24% seen once. Antigen specificity for these receptors is unknown. The sample comprised naive CD4+ T cells from blood. The receptors were gathered from a woman in her 30s with type 1 diabetes.

This clone occurred a few times. The chain carries TRBV2 and TRBJ2-2; D is perhaps TRBD2 (6 bases). V lost 2 bases and J lost 4, with 11 bases in between. The CDR3 sequence is 15 residues long. CDR1 is SNHLY, CDR2 FYNNEI, per germline. This CDR3 reads CASSELWGGTGELFF. For the CDR3, the DNA is TGTGCCAGCAGTGAATTGTGGGGAGGCACCGGGGAGCTGTTTTTT.

V and J are TRBV30 and TRBJ1-4; unclear D gene. This CDR3 contains 10 residues. Germline values: CDR1 GTSNPN, CDR2 SVGIG (reference sequence). Trimming removed 5 bases at V and 8 bases at J, with 6 bases between. CDR3 sequence: CAWEEEKLFF. CDR3 coding DNA: TGTGCCTGGGAAGAGGAAAAACTGTTTTTT. Drawing the rest from reference TRBV30 and TRBJ1-4, the complete variable domain is SQTIHQWPATLVQPVGSPLSLECTVEGTSNPNLYWYRQAAGRGLQLLFYSVGIGQISSEVPQNLSASRPQDRQFILSSKKLLLSDSGFYLCAWEEEKLFFGSGTQLSVL.

In this sample, this clone turned up a few times. The chain joins TRBV7-6 to TRBJ2-7; 7 bases agree with TRBD1. The CDR3 has 17 residues. Germline assignment: CDR1 SGHVS and CDR2 FNYEAQ. The V gene end was trimmed by 1 base and the J gene end by 2 bases; junction bases not matched to a gene: 11. The DNA of the CDR3 is TGTGCCAGCAGCTTAGGACAATCCCGGGACAGCACCTACGAGCAGTACTTC. Protein sequence: CASSLGQSRDSTYEQYF.